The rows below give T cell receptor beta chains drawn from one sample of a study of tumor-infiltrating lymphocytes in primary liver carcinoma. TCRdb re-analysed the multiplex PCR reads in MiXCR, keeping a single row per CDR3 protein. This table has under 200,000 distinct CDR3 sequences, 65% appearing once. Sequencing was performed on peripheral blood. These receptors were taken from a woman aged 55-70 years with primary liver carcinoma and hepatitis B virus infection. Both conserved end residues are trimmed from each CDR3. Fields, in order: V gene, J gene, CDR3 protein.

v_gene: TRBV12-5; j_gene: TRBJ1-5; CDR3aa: ASGLGTGIQPQH
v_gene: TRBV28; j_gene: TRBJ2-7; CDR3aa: ASRSNRALPYEQY
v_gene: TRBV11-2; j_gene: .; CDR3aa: ASSPPGSADTQH
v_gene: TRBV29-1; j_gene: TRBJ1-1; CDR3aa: SVEAGGNTEAF
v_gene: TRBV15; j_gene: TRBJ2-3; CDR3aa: ATRKESLADTQY
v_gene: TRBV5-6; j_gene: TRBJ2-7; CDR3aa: ASSLDIHSYEQH
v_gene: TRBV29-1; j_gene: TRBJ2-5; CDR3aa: SVASRQYRASGEETQY
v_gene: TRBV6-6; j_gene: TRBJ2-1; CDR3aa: ASMNNEQF
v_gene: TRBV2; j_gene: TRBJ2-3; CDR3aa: ASSYSGREDTQY
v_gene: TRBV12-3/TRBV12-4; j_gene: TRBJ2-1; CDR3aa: ASSPQGDPKEQF
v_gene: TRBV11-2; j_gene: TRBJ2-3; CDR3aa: ASSPWDTQY
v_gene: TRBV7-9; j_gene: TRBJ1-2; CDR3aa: ISSSPQGAGGYT
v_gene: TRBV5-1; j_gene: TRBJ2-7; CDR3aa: ASRHRSSYEQY
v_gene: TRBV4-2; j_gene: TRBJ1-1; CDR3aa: ASSQGGGPGWEAF
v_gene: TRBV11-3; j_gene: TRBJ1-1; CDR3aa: ASSLDLKGLGNEAF
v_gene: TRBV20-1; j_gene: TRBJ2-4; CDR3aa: STSLQGFRAKNIQY
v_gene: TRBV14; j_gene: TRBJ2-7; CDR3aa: ASSQDPNQWRY